This T cell receptor (beta chain) was recorded in a study of immune cell composition in non-small cell lung cancer. Sequencing was performed with immunoSEQ multiplex PCR; in TCRdb, only in-frame clones are kept and a portion is missing. The sample consists of around 15,000 clones, just over 75% of them appearing once. This clone appeared once. Normal lung was taken at the farthest possible site, at least 3 cm from tumour. The sample was also linked to a second study, of CD4 T cells in lung cancer. As reported in that work: Possibly, some blood-derived responses are in vitro primed naive T cells.

The receptor was derived from a human donor with non-small cell lung cancer. Material for sequencing was non-adjacent lung tissue.

The CDR3, as DNA: TGTGCCAGCAGTTTCGGGACAGGGGGGTTCTATGGCTACACCTTC. Its translation is CASSFGTGGFYGYTF. The chain carries TRBV11-2 and TRBJ1-2; 11 nucleotides align to TRBD1. The CDR3 extends over 15 amino acids. Germline assignment: CDR1 SGHAT and CDR2 FQNNGV. J was trimmed by 4 bases and V by 6 bases; bases with no gene match: 7. Based on the CDR3 plus reference TRBV11-2 and TRBJ1-2, the full variable domain is EAGVAQSPRYKIIEKRQSVAFWCNPISGHATLYWYQQILGQGPKLLIQFQNNGVVDDSQLPKDRFSAERLKGVDSTLKIQPAKLEDSAVYLCASSFGTGGFYGYTFGSGTRLTVV.